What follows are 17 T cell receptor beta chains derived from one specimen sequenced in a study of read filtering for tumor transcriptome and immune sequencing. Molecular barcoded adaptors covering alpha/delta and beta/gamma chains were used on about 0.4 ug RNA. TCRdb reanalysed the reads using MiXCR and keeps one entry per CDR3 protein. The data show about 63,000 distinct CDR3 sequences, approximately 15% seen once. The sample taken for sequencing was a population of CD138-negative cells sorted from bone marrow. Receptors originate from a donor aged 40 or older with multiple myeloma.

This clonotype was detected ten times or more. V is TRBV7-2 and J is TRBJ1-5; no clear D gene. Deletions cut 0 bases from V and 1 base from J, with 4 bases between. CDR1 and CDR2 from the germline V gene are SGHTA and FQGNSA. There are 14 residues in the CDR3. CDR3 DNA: TGTGCCAGCAGCTTAGCCGAGAGCAATCAGCCCCAGCATTTT. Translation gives CASSLAESNQPQHF.

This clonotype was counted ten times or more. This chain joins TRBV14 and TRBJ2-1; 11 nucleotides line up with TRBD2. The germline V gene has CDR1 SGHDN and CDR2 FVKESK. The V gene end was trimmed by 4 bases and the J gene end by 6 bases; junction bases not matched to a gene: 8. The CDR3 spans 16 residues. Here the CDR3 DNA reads TGTGCCAGCAGCCCGGTTCGACTAGCGGGAAGCAATGAGCAGTTCTTC. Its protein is CASSPVRLAGSNEQFF.

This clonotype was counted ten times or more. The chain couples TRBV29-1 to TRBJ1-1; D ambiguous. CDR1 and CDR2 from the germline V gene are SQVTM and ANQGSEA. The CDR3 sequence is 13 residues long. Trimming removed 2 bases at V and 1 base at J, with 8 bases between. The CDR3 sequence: CSVERQTNTEAFF. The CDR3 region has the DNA TGCAGCGTTGAACGGCAGACGAACACTGAAGCTTTCTTT.

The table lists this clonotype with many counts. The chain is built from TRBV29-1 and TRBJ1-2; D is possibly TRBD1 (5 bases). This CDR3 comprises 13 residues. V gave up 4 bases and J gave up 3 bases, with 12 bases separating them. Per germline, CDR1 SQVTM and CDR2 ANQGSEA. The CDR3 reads CSVGGGVDYGYTF. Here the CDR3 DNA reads TGCAGCGTTGGTGGGGGTGTTGACTATGGCTACACCTTC.

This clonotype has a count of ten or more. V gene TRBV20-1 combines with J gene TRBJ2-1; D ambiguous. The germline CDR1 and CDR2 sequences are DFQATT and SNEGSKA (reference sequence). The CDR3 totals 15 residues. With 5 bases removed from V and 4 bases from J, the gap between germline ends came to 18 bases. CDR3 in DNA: TGCAGTGCTGAGCCATCCCTGACGCCGTACAATGAGCAGTTCTTC. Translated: CSAEPSLTPYNEQFF.

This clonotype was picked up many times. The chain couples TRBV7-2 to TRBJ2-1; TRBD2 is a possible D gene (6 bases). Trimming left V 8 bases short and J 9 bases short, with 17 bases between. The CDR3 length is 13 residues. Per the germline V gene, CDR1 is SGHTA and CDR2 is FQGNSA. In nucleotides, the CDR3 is TGTGCCAGCGGTACAGTTCGGGGGAGTGAGCAGTTCTTC. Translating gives CASGTVRGSEQFF. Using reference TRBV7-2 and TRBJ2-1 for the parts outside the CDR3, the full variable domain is GAGVSQSPSNKVTEKGKDVELRCDPISGHTALYWYRQSLGQGLEFLIYFQGNSAPDKSGLPSDRFSAERTGGSVSTLTIQRTQQEDSAVYLCASGTVRGSEQFFGPGTRLTVL.

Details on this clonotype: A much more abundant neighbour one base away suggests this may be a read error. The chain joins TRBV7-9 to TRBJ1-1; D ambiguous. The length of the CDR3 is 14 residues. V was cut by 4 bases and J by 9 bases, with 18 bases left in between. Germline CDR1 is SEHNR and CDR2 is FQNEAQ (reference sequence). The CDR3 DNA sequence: TGTGCCAGCAGCTCAGGAGTCGGGGAATCTAAAGCTTTCTTT. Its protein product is CASSSGVGESKAFF.

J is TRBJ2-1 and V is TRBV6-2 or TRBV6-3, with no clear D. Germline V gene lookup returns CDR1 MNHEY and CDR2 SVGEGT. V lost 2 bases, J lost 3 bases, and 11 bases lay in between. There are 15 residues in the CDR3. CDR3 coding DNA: TGTGCCAGCAGTTACCTCGCAGCCTACTACAATGAGCAGTTCTTC. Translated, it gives CASSYLAAYYNEQFF.

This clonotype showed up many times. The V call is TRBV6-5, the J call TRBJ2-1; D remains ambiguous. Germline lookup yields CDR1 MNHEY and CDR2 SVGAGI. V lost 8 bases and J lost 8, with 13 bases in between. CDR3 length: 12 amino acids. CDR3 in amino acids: CASGRFADEQFF. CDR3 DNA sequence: TGTGCCAGCGGCAGGTTTGCCGATGAGCAGTTCTTC.

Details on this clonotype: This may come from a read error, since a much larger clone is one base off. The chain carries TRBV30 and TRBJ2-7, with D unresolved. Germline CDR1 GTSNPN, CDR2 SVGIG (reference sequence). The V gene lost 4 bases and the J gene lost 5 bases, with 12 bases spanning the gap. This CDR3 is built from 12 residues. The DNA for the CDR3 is TGTGCCTGGACCCGGGTCAGGCACGAGCAGTACTTC. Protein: CAWTRVRHEQYF.

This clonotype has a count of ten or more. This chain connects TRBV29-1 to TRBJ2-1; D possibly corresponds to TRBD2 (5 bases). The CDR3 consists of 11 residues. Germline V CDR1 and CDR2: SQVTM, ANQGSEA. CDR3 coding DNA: TGCACCGGGGAATCCAACAATGAGCAGTTCTTC. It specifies CTGESNNEQFF.

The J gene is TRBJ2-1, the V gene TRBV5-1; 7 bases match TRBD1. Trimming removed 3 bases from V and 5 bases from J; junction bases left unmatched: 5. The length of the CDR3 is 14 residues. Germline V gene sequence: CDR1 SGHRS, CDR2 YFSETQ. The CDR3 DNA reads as TGCGCCAGCAGCTCCCGGGACAGAAACAATGAGCAGTTCTTC. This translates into CASSSRDRNNEQFF. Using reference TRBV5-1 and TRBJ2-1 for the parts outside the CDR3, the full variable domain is KAGVTQTPRYLIKTRGQQVTLSCSPISGHRSVSWYQQTPGQGLQFLFEYFSETQRNKGNFPGRFSGRQFSNSRSEMNVSTLELGDSALYLCASSSRDRNNEQFFGPGTRLTVL.

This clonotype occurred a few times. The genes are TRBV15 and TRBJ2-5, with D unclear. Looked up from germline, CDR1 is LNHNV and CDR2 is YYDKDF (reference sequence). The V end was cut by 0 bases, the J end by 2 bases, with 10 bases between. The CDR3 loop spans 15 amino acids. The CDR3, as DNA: TGTGCCACCAGCAGAGATATCCAGCCACAAGAGACCCAGTACTTC. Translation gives CATSRDIQPQETQYF.

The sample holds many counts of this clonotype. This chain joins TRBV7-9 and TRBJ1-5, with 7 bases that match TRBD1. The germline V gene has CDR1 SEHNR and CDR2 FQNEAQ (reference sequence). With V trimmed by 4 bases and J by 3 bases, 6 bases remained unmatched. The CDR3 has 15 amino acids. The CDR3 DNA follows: TGTGCCAGCAGCTCAAGGGACAGTCCCAATCAGCCCCAGCATTTT. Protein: CASSSRDSPNQPQHF.

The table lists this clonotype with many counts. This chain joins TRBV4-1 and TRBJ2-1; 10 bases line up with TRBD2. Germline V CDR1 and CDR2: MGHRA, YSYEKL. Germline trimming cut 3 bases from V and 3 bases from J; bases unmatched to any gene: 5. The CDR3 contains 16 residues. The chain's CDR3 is CASSQDSGRFYNEQFF. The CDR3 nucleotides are TGCGCCAGCAGCCAGGATAGCGGGAGGTTCTACAATGAGCAGTTCTTC.

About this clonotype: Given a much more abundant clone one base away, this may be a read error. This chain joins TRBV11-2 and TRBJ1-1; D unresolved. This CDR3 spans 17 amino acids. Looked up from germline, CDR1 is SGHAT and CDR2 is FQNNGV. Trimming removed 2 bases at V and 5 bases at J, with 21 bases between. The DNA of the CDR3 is TGTGCCAGCAGCTTAAACCCCTCATTCGGAGGGCCAACTGAAGCTTTCTTT. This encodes CASSLNPSFGGPTEAFF.

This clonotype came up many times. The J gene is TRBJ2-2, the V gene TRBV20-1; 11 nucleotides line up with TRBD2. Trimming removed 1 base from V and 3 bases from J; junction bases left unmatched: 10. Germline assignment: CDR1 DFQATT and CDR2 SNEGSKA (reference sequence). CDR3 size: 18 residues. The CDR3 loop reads CSARGLRLAGSDTGELFF. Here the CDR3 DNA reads TGCAGTGCTAGAGGGCTGAGACTAGCGGGGTCTGACACCGGGGAGCTGTTTTTT.